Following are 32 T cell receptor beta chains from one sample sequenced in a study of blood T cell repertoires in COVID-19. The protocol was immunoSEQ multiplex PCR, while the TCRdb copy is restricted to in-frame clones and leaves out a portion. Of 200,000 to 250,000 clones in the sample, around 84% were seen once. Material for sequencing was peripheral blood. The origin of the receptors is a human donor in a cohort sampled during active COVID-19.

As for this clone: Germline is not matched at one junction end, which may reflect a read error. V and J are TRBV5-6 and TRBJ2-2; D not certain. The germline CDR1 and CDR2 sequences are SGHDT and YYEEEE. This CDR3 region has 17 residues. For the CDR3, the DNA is TGTGCCACCAGCAGCCCTCAGCGCCACTCGAACACCGGGGAGCTGTTTTTT. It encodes CATSSPQRHSNTGELFF.

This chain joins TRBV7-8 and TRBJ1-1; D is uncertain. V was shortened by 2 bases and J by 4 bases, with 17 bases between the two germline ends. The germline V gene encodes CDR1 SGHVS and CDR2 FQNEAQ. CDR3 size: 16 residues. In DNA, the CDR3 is TGTGCCAGCAGCTTAAACCACGCGGCGTTGGGCACTGAAGCTTTCTTT. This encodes CASSLNHAALGTEAFF.

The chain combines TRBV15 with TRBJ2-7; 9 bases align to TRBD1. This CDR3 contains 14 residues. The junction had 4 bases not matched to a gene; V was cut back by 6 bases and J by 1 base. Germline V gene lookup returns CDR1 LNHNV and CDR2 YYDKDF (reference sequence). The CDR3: CATSTDRGSYEQYF. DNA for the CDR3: TGTGCCACCAGTACCGACAGGGGGTCCTACGAGCAGTACTTC.

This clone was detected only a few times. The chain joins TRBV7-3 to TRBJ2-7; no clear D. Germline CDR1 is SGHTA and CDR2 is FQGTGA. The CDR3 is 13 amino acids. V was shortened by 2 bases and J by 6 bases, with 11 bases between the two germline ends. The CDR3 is CASSLGLEAEQYF. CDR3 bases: TGTGCCAGCAGCTTAGGGCTCGAAGCCGAGCAGTACTTC.

The CDR3: CASSQDSTKRARETQYF. In nucleotides, the CDR3 is TGTGCCAGCAGCCAAGATAGTACCAAGAGGGCAAGAGAGACCCAGTACTTC. This chain connects TRBV4-2 to TRBJ2-5, with D possibly matching TRBD2 (5 bases). Germline-derived CDR1 and CDR2 are LGHNA and YNFKEQ. The V and J ends lost 0 bases and 4 bases respectively, with 18 bases between them. The length of the CDR3 is 17 residues.

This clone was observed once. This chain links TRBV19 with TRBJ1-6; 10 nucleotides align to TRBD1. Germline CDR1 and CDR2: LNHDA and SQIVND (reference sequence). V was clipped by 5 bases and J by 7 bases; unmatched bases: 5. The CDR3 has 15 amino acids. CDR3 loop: CASSLPGQGNSPLHF. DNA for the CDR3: TGTGCCAGTAGTTTACCGGGACAGGGGAATTCACCCCTCCACTTT.

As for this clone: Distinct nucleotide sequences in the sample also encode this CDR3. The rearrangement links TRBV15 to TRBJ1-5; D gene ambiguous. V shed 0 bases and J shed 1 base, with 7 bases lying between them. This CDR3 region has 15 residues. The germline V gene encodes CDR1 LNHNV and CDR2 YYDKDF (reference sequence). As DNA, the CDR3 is TGTGCCACCAGCAGAGATCCCGGGAGCAATCAGCCCCAGCATTTT. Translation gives CATSRDPGSNQPQHF.

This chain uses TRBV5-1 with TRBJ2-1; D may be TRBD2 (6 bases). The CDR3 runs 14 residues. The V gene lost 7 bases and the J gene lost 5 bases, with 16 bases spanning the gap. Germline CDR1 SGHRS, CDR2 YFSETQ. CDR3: CASSSLARDNEQFF. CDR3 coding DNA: TGCGCCAGCTCCTCACTAGCTCGGGACAATGAGCAGTTCTTC.

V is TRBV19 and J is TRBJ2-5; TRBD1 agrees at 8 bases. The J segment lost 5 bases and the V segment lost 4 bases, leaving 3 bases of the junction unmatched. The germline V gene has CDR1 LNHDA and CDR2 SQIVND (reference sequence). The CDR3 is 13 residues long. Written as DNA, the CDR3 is TGTGCCAGTAGTACCCAGGGGGCGGAGACCCAGTACTTC. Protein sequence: CASSTQGAETQYF.

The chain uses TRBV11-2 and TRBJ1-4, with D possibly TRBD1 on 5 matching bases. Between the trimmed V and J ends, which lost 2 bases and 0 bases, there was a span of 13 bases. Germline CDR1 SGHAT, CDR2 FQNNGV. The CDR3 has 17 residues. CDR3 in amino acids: CASSLNGGTPTNEKLFF. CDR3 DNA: TGTGCCAGCAGCTTAAATGGCGGGACTCCAACTAATGAAAAACTGTTTTTT.

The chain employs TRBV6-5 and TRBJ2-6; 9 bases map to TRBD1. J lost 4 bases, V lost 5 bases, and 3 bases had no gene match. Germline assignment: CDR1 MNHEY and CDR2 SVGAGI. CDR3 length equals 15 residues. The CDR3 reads CASSTGGSGANVLTF. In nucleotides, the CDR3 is TGTGCCAGCAGTACAGGGGGCTCGGGGGCCAACGTCCTGACTTTC.

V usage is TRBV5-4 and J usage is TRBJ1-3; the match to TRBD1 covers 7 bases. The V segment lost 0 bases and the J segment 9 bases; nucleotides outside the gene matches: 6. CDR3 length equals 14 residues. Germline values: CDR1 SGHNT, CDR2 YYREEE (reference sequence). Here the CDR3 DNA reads TGTGCCAGCAGCTTGGCCGGGACAGCGGCCACCATATATTTT. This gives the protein CASSLAGTAATIYF.

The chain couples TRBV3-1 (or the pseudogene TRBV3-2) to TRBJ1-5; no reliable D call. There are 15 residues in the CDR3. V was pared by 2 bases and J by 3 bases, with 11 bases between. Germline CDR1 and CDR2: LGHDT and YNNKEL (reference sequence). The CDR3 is CASSQNTIDNQPQHF. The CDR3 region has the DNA TGTGCCAGCAGCCAAAATACAATCGACAATCAGCCCCAGCATTTT.

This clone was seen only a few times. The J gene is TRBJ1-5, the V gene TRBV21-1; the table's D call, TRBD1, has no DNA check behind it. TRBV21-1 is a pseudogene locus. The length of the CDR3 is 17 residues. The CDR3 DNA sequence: TGTGCCAGCAGCAAATTAGGGGGACAGGGACCCAATCAGCCCCAGCATTTT. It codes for CASSKLGGQGPNQPQHF.

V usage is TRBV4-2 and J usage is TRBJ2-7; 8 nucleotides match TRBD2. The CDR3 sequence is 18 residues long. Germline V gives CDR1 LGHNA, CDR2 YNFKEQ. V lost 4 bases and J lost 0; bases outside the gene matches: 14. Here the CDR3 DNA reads TGTGCCAGCAGCCCGATCCTAGCGGGTTCCTTCACCTCCTACGAGCAGTACTTC. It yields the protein CASSPILAGSFTSYEQYF.

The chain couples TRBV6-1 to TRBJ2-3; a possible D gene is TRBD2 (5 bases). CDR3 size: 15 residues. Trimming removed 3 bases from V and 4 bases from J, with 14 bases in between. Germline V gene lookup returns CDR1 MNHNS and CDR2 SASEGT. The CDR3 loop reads CASSEWESMADTQYF. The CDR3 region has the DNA TGTGCCAGCAGTGAGTGGGAGAGCATGGCAGATACGCAGTATTTT.

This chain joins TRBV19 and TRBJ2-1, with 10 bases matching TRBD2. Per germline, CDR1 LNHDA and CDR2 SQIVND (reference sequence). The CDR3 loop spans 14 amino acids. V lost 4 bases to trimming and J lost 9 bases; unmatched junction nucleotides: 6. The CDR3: CASSTSGRASEQFF. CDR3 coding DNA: TGTGCCAGTAGTACCAGCGGGAGGGCCAGTGAGCAGTTCTTC.

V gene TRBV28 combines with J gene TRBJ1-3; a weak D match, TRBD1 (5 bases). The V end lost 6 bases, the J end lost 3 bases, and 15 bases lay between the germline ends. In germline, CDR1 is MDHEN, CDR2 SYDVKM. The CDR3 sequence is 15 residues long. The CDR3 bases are TGTGCCAGCAGACCCGGGGGGGGGAGTGGAAACACCATATATTTT. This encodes CASRPGGGSGNTIYF.

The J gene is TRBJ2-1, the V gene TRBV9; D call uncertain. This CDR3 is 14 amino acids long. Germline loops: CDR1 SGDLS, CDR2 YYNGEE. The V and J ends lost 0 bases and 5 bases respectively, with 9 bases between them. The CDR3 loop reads CASSVELRDNEQFF. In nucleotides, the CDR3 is TGTGCCAGCAGCGTAGAATTACGGGACAATGAGCAGTTCTTC.

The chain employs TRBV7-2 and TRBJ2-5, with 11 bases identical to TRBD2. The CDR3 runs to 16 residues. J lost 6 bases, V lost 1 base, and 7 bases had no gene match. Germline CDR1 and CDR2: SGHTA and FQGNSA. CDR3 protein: CASSLGGSGRGKTQYF. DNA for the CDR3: TGTGCCAGCAGCTTAGGGGGTAGCGGGAGGGGAAAGACCCAGTACTTC.

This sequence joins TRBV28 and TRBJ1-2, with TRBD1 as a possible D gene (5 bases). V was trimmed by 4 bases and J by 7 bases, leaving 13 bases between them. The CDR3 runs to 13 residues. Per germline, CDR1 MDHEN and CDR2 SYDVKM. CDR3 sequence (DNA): TGTGCCAGCAGTTCTCTTGGGGCGACTGGCTACACCTTC. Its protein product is CASSSLGATGYTF.

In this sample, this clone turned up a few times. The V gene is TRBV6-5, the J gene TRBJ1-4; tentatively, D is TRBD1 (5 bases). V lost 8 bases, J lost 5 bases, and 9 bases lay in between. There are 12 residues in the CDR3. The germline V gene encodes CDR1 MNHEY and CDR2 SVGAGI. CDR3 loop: CASGHVNEKLFF. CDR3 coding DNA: TGTGCCAGCGGACACGTAAATGAAAAACTGTTTTTT.

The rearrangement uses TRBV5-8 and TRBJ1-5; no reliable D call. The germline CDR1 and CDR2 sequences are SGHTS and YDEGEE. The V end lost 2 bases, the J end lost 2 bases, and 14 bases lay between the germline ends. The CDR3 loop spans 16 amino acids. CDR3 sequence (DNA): TGTGCCAGCAGCTTCCGAACGGGTCGAGGCAATCAGCCCCAGCATTTT. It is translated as CASSFRTGRGNQPQHF.

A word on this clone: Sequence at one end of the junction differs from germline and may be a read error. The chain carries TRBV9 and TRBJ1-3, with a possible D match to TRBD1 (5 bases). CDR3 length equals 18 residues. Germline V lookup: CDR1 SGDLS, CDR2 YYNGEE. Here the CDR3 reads CAGRANSRTANSGNTIYF. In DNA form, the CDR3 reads TGTGCCGGCAGGGCGAACAGCCGTACAGCTAACTCTGGAAACACCATATATTTT.

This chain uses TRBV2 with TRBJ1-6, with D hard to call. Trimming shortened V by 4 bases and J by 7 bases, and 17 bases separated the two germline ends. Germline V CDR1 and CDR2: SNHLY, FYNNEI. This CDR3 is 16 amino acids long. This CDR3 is CASSASREVPNSPLHF. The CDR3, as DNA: TGTGCCAGCAGTGCATCCCGAGAAGTCCCCAATTCACCCCTCCACTTT. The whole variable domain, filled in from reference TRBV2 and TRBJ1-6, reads EPEVTQTPSHQVTQMGQEVILRCVPISNHLYFYWYRQILGQKVEFLVSFYNNEISEKSEIFDDQFSVERPDGSNFTLKIRSTKLEDSAMYFCASSASREVPNSPLHFGNGTRLTVT.

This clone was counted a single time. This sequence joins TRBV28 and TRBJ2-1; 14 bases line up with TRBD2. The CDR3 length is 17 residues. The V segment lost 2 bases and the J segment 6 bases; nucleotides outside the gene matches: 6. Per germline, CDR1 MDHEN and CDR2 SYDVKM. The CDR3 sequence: CASSLRTSGGRVNEQFF. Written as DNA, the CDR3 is TGTGCCAGCAGTTTAAGGACTAGCGGGGGGCGGGTCAATGAGCAGTTCTTC.

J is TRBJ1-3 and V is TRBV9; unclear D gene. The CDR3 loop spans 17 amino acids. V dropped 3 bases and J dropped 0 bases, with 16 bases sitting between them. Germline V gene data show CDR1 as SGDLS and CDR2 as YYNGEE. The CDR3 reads CASSASLAVRSGNTIYF. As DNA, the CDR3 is TGTGCCAGCAGCGCGTCCCTGGCCGTCCGCTCTGGAAACACCATATATTTT. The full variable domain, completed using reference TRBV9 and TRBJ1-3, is DSGVTQTPKHLITATGQRVTLRCSPRSGDLSVYWYQQSLDQGLQFLIQYYNGEERAKGNILERFSAQQFPDLHSELNLSSLELGDSALYFCASSASLAVRSGNTIYFGEGSWLTVV.

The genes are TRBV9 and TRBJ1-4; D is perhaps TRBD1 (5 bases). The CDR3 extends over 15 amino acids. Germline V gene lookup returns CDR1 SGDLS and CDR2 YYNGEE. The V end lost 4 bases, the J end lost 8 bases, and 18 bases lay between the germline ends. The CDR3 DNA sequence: TGTGCCAGCAGCACCTCCCCGGGGGGTGTCGAAAAACTGTTTTTT. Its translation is CASSTSPGGVEKLFF.

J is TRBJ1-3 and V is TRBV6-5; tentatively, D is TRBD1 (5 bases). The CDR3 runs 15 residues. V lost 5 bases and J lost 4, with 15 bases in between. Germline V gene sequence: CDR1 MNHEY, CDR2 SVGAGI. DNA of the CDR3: TGTGCCAGCAGTAGAACGCAGGGTCTCGGAAACACCATATATTTT. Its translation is CASSRTQGLGNTIYF.

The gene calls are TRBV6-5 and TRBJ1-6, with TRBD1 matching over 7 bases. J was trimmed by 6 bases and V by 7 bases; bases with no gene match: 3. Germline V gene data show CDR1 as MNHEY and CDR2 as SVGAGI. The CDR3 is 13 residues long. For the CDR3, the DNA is TGTGCCAGCACCGGGACAGCTAATTCACCCCTCCACTTT. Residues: CASTGTANSPLHF.

The CDR3 spells CASSYRWREGFGISTDTQYF. The CDR3 region has the DNA TGTGCCAGCAGTTACCGCTGGCGGGAGGGCTTTGGGATAAGCACAGATACGCAGTATTTT. The chain carries TRBV28 and TRBJ2-3; 9 bases agree with TRBD2. Per the germline V gene, CDR1 is MDHEN and CDR2 is SYDVKM. The CDR3 length is 20 residues. Germline trimming cut 4 bases from V and 0 bases from J; bases unmatched to any gene: 17.

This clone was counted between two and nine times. CDR3 sequence: CASSRQPEGQETQYF. The CDR3 DNA reads TGTGCCAGCAGCCGCCAACCAGAGGGCCAAGAGACCCAGTACTTC. V is TRBV11-2 and J is TRBJ2-5, with D possibly being TRBD2 (5 bases). The CDR3 consists of 15 residues. V was pared by 5 bases and J by 1 base, with 14 bases between. The germline gives CDR1 SGHAT, CDR2 FQNNGV.